This T cell receptor beta chain was sequenced for a study of shared clonotypes between healthy human individuals. Study as a whole: Donors, aged 18 to 49, were a couple of women and a few men. Used for every donor were three CD4 naive, three CD4 memory, two CD8 naive and one CD8 memory plate. Study results and caveats: Sample collection involved blood only; tissue repertoires are likely different. Clonotypes that were shared across several donors made up roughly 5.2% of naive CD4 clonotypes.

V was trimmed by 0 bases and J by 1 base, leaving 9 bases between them. Per germline, CDR1 SGHVS and CDR2 FNYEAQ. This CDR3 is 15 amino acids long. Method: immunoSEQ multiplex PCR; TCRdb's copy keeps in-frame clones and lacks some. The sample has about 2.2 million clones, 93% seen once. Naive CD8 cells comprised CD45RO-negative, CCR7-positively selected cells, excluding terminally differentiated effector memory CD45RA+ cells. Regarding this clone: Its antigen is still unknown.

The specimen sequenced was naive CD8+ T cells from PBMCs. This clonotype was sampled from a man in his late teens or twenties in good health. Some clones in this sample may be carry-over from other donors' samples. The rearrangement uses TRBV7-6 and TRBJ2-5, with D perhaps matching TRBD1 (5 bases). The CDR3 bases are TGTGCCAGCAGCTTAGCGTGGACACTCCAAGAGACCCAGTACTTC. It specifies CASSLAWTLQETQYF.